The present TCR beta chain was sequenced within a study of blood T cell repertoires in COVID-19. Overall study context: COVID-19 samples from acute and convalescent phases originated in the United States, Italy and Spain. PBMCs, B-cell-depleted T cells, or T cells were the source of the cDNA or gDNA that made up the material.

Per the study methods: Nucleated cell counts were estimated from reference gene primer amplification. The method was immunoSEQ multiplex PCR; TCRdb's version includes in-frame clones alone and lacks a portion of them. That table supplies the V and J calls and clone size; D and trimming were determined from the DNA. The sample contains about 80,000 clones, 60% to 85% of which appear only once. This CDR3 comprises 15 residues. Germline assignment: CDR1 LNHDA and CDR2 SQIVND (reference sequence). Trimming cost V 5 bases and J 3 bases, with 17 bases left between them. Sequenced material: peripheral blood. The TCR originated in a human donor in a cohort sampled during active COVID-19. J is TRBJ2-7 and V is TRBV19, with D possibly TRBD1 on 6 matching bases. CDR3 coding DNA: TGTGCCAGTAGTGTACAAGGGGGACAAAGCTACGAGCAGTACTTC. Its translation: CASSVQGGQSYEQYF.